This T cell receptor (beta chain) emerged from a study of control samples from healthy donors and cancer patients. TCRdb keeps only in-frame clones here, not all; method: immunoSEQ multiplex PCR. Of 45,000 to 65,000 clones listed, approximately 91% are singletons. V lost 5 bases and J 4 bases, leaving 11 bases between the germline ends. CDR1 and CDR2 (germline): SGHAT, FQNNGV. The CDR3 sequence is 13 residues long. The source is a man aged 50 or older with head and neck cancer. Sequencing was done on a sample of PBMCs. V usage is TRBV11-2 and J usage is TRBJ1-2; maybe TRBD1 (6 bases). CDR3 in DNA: TGTGCCAGCAGCCCAGGGGTGGGCTATGGCTACACCTTC. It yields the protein CASSPGVGYGYTF.